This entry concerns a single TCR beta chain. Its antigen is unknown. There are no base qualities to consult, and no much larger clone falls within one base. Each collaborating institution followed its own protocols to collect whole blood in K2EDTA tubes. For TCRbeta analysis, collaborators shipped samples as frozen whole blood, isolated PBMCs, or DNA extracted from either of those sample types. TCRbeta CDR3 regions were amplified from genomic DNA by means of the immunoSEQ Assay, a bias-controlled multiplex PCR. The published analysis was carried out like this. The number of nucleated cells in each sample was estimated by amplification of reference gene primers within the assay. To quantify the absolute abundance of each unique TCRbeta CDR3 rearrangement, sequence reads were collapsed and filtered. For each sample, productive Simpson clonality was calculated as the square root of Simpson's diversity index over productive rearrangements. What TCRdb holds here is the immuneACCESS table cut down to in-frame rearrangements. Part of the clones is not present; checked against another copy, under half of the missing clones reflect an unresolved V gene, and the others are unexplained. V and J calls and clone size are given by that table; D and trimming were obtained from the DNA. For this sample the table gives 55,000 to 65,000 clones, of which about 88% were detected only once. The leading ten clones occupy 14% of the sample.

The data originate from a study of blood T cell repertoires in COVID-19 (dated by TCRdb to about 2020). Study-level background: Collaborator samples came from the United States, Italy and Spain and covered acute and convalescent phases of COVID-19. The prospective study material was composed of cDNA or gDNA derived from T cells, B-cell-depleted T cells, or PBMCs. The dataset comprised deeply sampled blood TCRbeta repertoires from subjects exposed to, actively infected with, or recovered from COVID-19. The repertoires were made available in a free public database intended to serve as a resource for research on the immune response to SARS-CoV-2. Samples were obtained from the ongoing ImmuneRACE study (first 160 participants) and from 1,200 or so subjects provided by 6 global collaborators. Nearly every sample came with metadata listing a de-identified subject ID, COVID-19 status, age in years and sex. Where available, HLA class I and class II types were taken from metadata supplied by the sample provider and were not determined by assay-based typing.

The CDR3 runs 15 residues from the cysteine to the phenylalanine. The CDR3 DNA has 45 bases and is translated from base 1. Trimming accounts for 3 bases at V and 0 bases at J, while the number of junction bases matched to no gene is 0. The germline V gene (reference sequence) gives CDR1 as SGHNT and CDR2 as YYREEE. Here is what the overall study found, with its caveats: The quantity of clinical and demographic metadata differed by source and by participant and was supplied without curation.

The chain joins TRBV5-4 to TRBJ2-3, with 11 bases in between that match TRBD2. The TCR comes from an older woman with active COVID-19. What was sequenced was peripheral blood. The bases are TGTGCCAGCAGCTCTAGCGGGAGGAGCACAGATACGCAGTATTTT. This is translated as CASSSSGRSTDTQYF.